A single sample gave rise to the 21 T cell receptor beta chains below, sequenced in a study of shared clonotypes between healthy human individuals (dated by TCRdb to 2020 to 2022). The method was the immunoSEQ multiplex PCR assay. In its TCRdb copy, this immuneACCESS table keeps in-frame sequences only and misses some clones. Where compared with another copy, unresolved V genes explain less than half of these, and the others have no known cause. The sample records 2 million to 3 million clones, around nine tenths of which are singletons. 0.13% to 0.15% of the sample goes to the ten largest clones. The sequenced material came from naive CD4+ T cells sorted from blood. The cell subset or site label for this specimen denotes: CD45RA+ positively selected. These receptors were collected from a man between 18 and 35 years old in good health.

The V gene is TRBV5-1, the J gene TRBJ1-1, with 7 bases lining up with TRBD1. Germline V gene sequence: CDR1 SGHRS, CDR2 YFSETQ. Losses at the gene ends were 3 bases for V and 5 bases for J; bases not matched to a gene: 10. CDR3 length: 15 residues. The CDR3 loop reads CASSSSAGGRTEAFF. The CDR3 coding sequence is TGCGCCAGCAGCTCATCGGCAGGGGGAAGGACTGAAGCTTTCTTT.

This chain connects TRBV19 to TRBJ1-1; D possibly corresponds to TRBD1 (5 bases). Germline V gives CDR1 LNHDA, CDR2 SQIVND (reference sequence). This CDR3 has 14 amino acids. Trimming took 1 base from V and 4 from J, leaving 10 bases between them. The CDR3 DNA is TGTGCCAGTAGTATAGGACAGTACTCCACTGAAGCTTTCTTT. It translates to CASSIGQYSTEAFF.

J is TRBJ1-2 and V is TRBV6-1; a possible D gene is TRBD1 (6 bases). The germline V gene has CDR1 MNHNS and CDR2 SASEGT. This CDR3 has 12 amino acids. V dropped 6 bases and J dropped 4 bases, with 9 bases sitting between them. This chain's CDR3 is CASRDSPYGYTF. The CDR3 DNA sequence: TGTGCCAGCAGGGACAGCCCCTATGGCTACACCTTC.

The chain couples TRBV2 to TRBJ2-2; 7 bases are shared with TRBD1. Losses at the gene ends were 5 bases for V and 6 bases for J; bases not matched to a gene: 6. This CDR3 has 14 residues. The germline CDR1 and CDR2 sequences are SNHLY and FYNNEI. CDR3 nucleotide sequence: TGTGCCAGCAGTCGACAGGGTCCCGCCGGGGAGCTGTTTTTT. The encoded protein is CASSRQGPAGELFF.

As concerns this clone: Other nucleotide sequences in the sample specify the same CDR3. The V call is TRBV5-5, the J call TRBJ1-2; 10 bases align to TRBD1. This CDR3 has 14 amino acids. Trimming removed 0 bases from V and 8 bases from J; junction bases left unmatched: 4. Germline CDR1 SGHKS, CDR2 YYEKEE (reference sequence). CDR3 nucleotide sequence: TGTGCCAGCAGCTTGGGACAGGGGGCGTACGGCTACACCTTC. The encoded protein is CASSLGQGAYGYTF.

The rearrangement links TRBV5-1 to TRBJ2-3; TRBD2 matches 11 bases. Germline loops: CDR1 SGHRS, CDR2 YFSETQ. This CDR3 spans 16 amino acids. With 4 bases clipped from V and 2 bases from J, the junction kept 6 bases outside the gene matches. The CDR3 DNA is TGCGCCAGCAGCCCTGGACTAGCGGGCAACACAGATACGCAGTATTTT. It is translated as CASSPGLAGNTDTQYF.

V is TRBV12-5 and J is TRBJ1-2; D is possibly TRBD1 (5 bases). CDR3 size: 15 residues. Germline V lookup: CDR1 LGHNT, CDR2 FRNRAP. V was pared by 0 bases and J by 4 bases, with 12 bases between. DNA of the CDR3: TGTGCTAGTGGTTTGGTACCGAGGGACCTCTATGGCTACACCTTC. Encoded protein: CASGLVPRDLYGYTF.

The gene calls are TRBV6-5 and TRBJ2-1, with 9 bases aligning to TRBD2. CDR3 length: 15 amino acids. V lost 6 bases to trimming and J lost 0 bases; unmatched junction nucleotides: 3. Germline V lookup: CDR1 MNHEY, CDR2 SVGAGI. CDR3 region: CASRTSGTSYNEQFF. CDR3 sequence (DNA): TGTGCCAGCAGGACTAGCGGAACCTCCTACAATGAGCAGTTCTTC.

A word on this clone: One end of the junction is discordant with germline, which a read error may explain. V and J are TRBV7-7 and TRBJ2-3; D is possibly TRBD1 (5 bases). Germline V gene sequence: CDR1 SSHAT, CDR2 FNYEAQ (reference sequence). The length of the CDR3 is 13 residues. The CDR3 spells CASSSTDTDTQYF. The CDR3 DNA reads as TGTGCTAGCAGCTCGACAGACACAGATACGCAGTATTTT.

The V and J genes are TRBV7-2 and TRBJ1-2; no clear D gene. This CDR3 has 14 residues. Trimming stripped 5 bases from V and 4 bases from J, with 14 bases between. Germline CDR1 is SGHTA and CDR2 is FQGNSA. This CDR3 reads CASSPPRGSYGYTF. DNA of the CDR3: TGTGCCAGCAGCCCCCCTCGGGGTTCCTATGGCTACACCTTC.

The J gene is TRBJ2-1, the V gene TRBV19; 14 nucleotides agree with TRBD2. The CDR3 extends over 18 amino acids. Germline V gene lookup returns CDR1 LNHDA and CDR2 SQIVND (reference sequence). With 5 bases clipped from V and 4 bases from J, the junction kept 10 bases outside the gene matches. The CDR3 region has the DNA TGTGCCAGTAGTCCGGGGGGACTAGCGGGAGTTTCTTACAATGAGCAGTTCTTC. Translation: CASSPGGLAGVSYNEQFF.

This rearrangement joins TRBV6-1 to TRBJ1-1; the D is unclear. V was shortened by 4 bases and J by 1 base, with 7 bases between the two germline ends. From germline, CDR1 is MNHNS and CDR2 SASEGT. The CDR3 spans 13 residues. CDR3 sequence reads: CASSGLPNTEAFF. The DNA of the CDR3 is TGTGCCAGCAGTGGACTCCCGAACACTGAAGCTTTCTTT.

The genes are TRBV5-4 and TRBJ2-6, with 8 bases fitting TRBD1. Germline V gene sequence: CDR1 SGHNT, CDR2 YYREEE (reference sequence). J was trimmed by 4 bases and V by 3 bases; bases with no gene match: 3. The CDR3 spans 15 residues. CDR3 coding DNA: TGTGCCAGCAGCTCGACAGGGGACGGGGCCAACGTCCTGACTTTC. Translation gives CASSSTGDGANVLTF.

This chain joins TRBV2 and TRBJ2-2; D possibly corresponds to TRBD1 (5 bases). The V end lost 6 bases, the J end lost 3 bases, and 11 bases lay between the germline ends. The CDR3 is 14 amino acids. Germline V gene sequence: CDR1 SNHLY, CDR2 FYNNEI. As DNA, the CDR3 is TGTGCCAGCAGGCAAGGGGCTGACACCGGGGAGCTGTTTTTT. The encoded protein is CASRQGADTGELFF.

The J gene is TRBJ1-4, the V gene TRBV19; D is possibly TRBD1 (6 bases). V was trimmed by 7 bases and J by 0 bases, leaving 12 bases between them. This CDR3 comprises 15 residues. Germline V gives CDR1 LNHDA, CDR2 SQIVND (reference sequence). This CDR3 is CASKRTAPTNEKLFF. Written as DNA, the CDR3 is TGTGCCAGTAAACGGACAGCCCCAACTAATGAAAAACTGTTTTTT.

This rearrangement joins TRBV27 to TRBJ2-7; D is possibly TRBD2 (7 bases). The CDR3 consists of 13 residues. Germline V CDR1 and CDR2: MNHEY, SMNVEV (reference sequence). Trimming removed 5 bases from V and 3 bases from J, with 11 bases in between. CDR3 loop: CASSRGAIYEQYF. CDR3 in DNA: TGTGCCAGCAGTCGGGGGGCGATCTACGAGCAGTACTTC.

The CDR3 region has the DNA TGTGCCAGCAGCGTAGAACCTGGAAACACCATATATTTT. Encoded protein: CASSVEPGNTIYF. The rearrangement uses TRBV9 and TRBJ1-3; D unclear. The ends were cut back, 0 bases at V and 2 bases at J, with 3 bases in the middle. Germline V gene data show CDR1 as SGDLS and CDR2 as YYNGEE. The CDR3 runs 13 residues.

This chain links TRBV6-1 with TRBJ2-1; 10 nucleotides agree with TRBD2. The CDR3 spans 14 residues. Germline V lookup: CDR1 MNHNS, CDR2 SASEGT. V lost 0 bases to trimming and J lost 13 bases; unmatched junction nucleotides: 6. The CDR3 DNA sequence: TGTGCCAGCAGTGAAGCCCTAGCGGGAGTAGGACAGTTCTTC. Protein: CASSEALAGVGQFF.

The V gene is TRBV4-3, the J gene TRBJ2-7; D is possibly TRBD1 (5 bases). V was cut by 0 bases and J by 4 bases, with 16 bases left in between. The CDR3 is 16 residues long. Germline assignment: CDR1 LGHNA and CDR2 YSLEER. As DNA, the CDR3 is TGCGCCAGCAGCCAAGATCCAGGGTCCGCGAAATACGAGCAGTACTTC. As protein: CASSQDPGSAKYEQYF.

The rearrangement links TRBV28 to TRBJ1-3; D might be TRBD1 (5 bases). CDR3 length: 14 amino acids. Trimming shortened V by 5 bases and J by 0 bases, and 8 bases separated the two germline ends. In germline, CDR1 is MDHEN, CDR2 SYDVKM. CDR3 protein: CASSNRNSGNTIYF. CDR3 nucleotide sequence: TGTGCCAGCAGTAACAGGAACTCTGGAAACACCATATATTTT.

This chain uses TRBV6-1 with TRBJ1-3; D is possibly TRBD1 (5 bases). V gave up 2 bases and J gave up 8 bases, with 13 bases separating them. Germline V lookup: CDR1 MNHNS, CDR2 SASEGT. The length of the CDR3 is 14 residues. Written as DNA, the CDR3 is TGTGCCAGCAGTGAACCCGTCAGGGTGGACACCATATATTTT. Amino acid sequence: CASSEPVRVDTIYF.